Each of the 22 T cell receptor beta chains below was sequenced from the same sample in a study of regulatory T cells in long-lasting Graves disease. As to time point: persistent/refractory GD, antithyroid drugs over 5 years with positive TRAb. Extracted RNA from PBMCs served as the source of the TCR library. CDR3 regions were amplified by Arm-PCR using iRepertoire HTBI primers to build TCR beta libraries. Each CDR3 protein gets one entry after TCRdb re-called the multiplex PCR reads with MiXCR. Here the sample spans roughly 470,000 distinct CDR3 sequences, less than 25% being singletons. The sequencing here drew on peripheral blood mononuclear cells (PBMCs), taken when the disease was refractory, from a patient treated with antithyroid drugs. Every receptor here comes from a female donor with Graves disease.

This clonotype was seen repeatedly, ten times or more. This chain uses TRBV7-2 with TRBJ2-7; D perhaps matches TRBD2 (7 bases). The germline V gene has CDR1 SGHTA and CDR2 FQGNSA. The CDR3 is made up of 12 amino acids. The germline V and J ends were trimmed by 5 bases and 9 bases, with 14 bases remaining between them. The CDR3 region has the DNA TGTGCCAGCAGCCGTCCGGGGGGCGGGCAGTACTTC. Translated: CASSRPGGGQYF.

This clonotype was counted a few times. The chain uses TRBV5-1 and TRBJ2-7; D is undetermined. The CDR3 is made up of 14 amino acids. Trimming cost V 4 bases and J 0 bases, with 11 bases left between them. The germline V gene has CDR1 SGHRS and CDR2 YFSETQ. In DNA form, the CDR3 reads TGCGCCAGCAGCCACCAAAGGGCCTCCTACGAGCAGTACTTC. This gives the protein CASSHQRASYEQYF. Drawing the rest from reference TRBV5-1 and TRBJ2-7, the complete variable domain is KAGVTQTPRYLIKTRGQQVTLSCSPISGHRSVSWYQQTPGQGLQFLFEYFSETQRNKGNFPGRFSGRQFSNSRSEMNVSTLELGDSALYLCASSHQRASYEQYFGPGTRLTVT.

This clonotype showed up just a few times. This CDR3 is CASSHSGTGLSGANVLTF. In DNA, the CDR3 is TGTGCCAGCAGCCACTCCGGGACAGGGTTGTCTGGGGCCAACGTCCTGACTTTC. The rearrangement joins TRBV7-9 to TRBJ2-6, with TRBD1 matching 9 bases. Germline-derived CDR1 and CDR2 are SEHNR and FQNEAQ (reference sequence). V gave up 5 bases and J gave up 1 base; unmatched junction bases: 9. The CDR3 runs to 18 residues.

J is TRBJ2-5 and V is TRBV7-9, with TRBD1 matching over 9 bases. Germline CDR1 reads SEHNR; CDR2 reads FQNEAQ (reference sequence). Trimming at V came to 5 bases and at J to 5 bases, leaving 12 bases not matched to a gene. CDR3 length: 16 amino acids. This CDR3 reads CASSIAGTGIGETQYF. The CDR3 DNA reads as TGTGCCAGCAGCATCGCCGGGACAGGGATCGGGGAGACCCAGTACTTC.

This clonotype was recorded many times. The chain combines TRBV11-2 with TRBJ1-1; D is uncertain. The V gene's germline CDR1 is SGHAT and CDR2 FQNNGV. V was pared by 4 bases and J by 11 bases, with 14 bases between. The CDR3 runs to 12 residues. In nucleotides, the CDR3 is TGTGCCAGCAGCTCGGGCGGGGTAAACGCTTTCTTT. Its translation: CASSSGGVNAFF.

This chain connects TRBV11-2 to TRBJ2-1, with D possibly being TRBD2 (6 bases). This CDR3 spans 14 amino acids. The germline V gene encodes CDR1 SGHAT and CDR2 FQNNGV. V dropped 5 bases and J dropped 4 bases, with 12 bases sitting between them. The DNA for the CDR3 is TGTGCCAGCAGCCACTACCGGGAGTACAATGAGCAGTTCTTC. As protein: CASSHYREYNEQFF.

This clonotype has at least ten counts. V usage is TRBV28 and J usage is TRBJ2-2, with D possibly matching TRBD2 (6 bases). Germline V lookup: CDR1 MDHEN, CDR2 SYDVKM. With 6 bases removed from V and 5 bases from J, the gap between germline ends came to 10 bases. The CDR3 covers 13 residues. The CDR3 DNA reads as TGTGCCAGCAGGGAGGGGTGGACCGGGGAGCTGTTTTTT. It is translated as CASREGWTGELFF.

This clonotype has a count of ten or more. V and J are TRBV7-2 and TRBJ2-7; TRBD2 matches 7 bases. Trimming cost V 1 base and J 6 bases; bases outside gene matches: 9. The CDR3 consists of 15 residues. Germline CDR1 SGHTA, CDR2 FQGNSA. The CDR3 loop is CASSLGAGYMGEQYF. DNA of the CDR3: TGTGCCAGCAGCTTAGGAGCGGGGTACATGGGCGAGCAGTACTTC.

The genes are TRBV12-3 or TRBV12-4 and TRBJ1-2; TRBD1 aligns across 12 bases. V was pared by 6 bases and J by 6 bases, with 11 bases of the junction left unmatched. This CDR3 contains 16 residues. The CDR3: CASSQKPGQGANGYTF. The CDR3 DNA reads as TGTGCCAGCAGCCAGAAACCGGGACAGGGGGCGAATGGCTACACCTTC.

This sequence joins TRBV29-1 and TRBJ1-2; a possible D gene is TRBD1 (6 bases). V was pared by 7 bases and J by 4 bases, with 16 bases between. This CDR3 has 13 residues. Germline CDR1 SQVTM, CDR2 ANQGSEA. DNA of the CDR3: TGCAGCGCCGGGACATCCAACTTCTATGGCTACACCTTC. Its protein is CSAGTSNFYGYTF.

V and J are TRBV6-1 and TRBJ2-2, with TRBD2 identical over 8 bases. The CDR3 runs 16 residues. The germline V gene encodes CDR1 MNHNS and CDR2 SASEGT. J was trimmed by 4 bases and V by 7 bases; bases with no gene match: 11. DNA of the CDR3: TGTGCCAGCACTGGGCGGGAGGCGTTTGGCACCGGGGAGCTGTTTTTT. This encodes CASTGREAFGTGELFF.

The V and J genes are TRBV7-2 and TRBJ2-7; 7 bases align to TRBD1. The CDR3 extends over 15 amino acids. CDR1 and CDR2 (germline): SGHTA, FQGNSA. V was pared by 5 bases and J by 0 bases, with 7 bases of the junction left unmatched. As DNA, the CDR3 is TGTGCCAGCAGCCGTGACAGGGCCCCCTCCTACGAGCAGTACTTC. The encoded protein is CASSRDRAPSYEQYF.

This clonotype has ten or more counts. As DNA, the CDR3 is TGTGCCAGCAGCTTAACCTCCCCCGGGACGGTCCCCTACGAGCAGTACTTC. Protein: CASSLTSPGTVPYEQYF. The chain couples TRBV7-9 to TRBJ2-7, with D perhaps matching TRBD1 or TRBD2 (5 bases each). Deletions cut 2 bases from V and 2 bases from J, with 19 bases between. The CDR3 is 17 residues long. CDR1 and CDR2 from the germline V gene are SEHNR and FQNEAQ (reference sequence).

V gene TRBV2 combines with J gene TRBJ2-7, with 7 bases identical to TRBD1. The ends lost 6 bases at V and 2 bases at J; junction bases unmatched: 7. Germline CDR1 reads SNHLY; CDR2 reads FYNNEI. The CDR3 has 14 residues. CDR3 protein: CASRERGRAYEQYF. CDR3 DNA: TGTGCCAGCAGGGAAAGGGGGCGAGCCTACGAGCAGTACTTC.

This clonotype came up many times. The V gene is TRBV6-4, the J gene TRBJ1-1, with D maybe TRBD1 (5 bases). Between the trimmed V and J ends, which lost 7 bases and 3 bases, there was a span of 18 bases. Germline CDR1 is MRHNA and CDR2 is SNTAGT. The CDR3 runs to 15 residues. The CDR3 region has the DNA TGTGCCAGCACTTTTATCAGGGAAGGCTACACTGAAGCTTTCTTT. Translation: CASTFIREGYTEAFF.

This clonotype was counted between two and nine times. The chain couples TRBV28 to TRBJ2-1; 10 positions match TRBD1. Unmatched junction bases numbered 11, after V lost 5 bases and J lost 4 bases. The CDR3 is 17 residues long. Germline V gene data show CDR1 as MDHEN and CDR2 as SYDVKM. The CDR3 loop is CASSTLPGQGKYNEQFF. The CDR3 DNA follows: TGTGCCAGCAGTACACTACCGGGACAGGGGAAATACAATGAGCAGTTCTTC. Together with reference TRBV28 and TRBJ2-1, the CDR3 gives the full variable domain: DVKVTQSSRYLVKRTGEKVFLECVQDMDHENMFWYRQDPGLGLRLIYFSYDVKMKEKGDIPEGYSVSREKKERFSLILESASTNQTSMYLCASSTLPGQGKYNEQFFGPGTRLTVL.

About this clonotype itself: A much more abundant neighbour one base away suggests this may be a read error. V usage is TRBV3-1 and J usage is TRBJ1-6; a weak D match, TRBD1 (5 bases). CDR1 is LGHDT, CDR2 YNNKEL, per germline (reference sequence). The CDR3 is made up of 13 amino acids. Trimming took 2 bases from V and 14 from J, leaving 13 bases between them. The CDR3: CASSQRTLFTLHF. The CDR3 nucleotides are TGTGCCAGCAGCCAAAGGACACTATTCACCCTCCACTTT.

V usage is TRBV24-1 and J usage is TRBJ2-1, with 11 bases aligning to TRBD2. V shed 2 bases, J shed 1 base, and the junction held 18 bases outside the gene matches. This CDR3 is built from 22 residues. Germline V gene sequence: CDR1 KGHDR, CDR2 SFDVKD. As DNA, the CDR3 is TGTGCCACCAGTGATTATGGGAGGGGAGGGACTAGCGGAACTATATCCTACAATGAGCAGTTCTTC. This translates into CATSDYGRGGTSGTISYNEQFF.

The rearrangement links TRBV6-5 to TRBJ1-3; no clear D. Deletions cut 4 bases from V and 4 bases from J, with 11 bases between. The CDR3 extends over 14 amino acids. Per the germline V gene, CDR1 is MNHEY and CDR2 is SVGAGI. CDR3 protein: CASSFRRMGNTIYF. The CDR3 DNA reads as TGTGCCAGCAGTTTTCGCCGTATGGGAAACACCATATATTTT.

This rearrangement joins TRBV5-1 to TRBJ2-3; possibly TRBD1 for D (6 bases). This CDR3 has 16 residues. V gave up 4 bases and J gave up 0 bases, with 15 bases separating them. Germline assignment: CDR1 SGHRS and CDR2 YFSETQ. The CDR3 loop reads CASSVDRTLSTDTQYF. CDR3 coding DNA: TGCGCCAGCAGCGTCGACAGGACTTTGAGCACAGATACGCAGTATTTT. Variable domain in full (rest from reference TRBV5-1 and TRBJ2-3): KAGVTQTPRYLIKTRGQQVTLSCSPISGHRSVSWYQQTPGQGLQFLFEYFSETQRNKGNFPGRFSGRQFSNSRSEMNVSTLELGDSALYLCASSVDRTLSTDTQYFGPGTRLTVL.

This clonotype was picked up many times. The chain employs TRBV7-2 and TRBJ1-1; a weak D match, TRBD1 (6 bases). V gave up 5 bases and J gave up 0 bases, with 10 bases separating them. The CDR3 is 14 residues long. The germline gives CDR1 SGHTA, CDR2 FQGNSA. This CDR3 is CASSQGLVNTEAFF. The CDR3 DNA is TGTGCCAGCAGCCAGGGGCTGGTGAACACTGAAGCTTTCTTT.

This CDR3 reads CASFPSGSINTQYF. CDR3 nucleotide sequence: TGTGCCAGCTTCCCTAGCGGGAGTATTAATACGCAGTATTTT. This chain joins TRBV27 and TRBJ2-3, with 10 positions matching TRBD2. This CDR3 is built from 14 residues. Germline loops: CDR1 MNHEY, CDR2 SMNVEV (reference sequence). The V and J ends lost 8 bases and 7 bases, in that order; junction bases with no gene match: 9.